A single sample is the source of the 16 T cell receptor beta chains below, sequenced in a study of cytomegalovirus exposure and HLA in healthy donors. Vbeta (60) and Jbeta (13) primers were used in the PCR. This table comes from immunoSEQ multiplex PCR, and its TCRdb copy is limited to in-frame clones, with some not included. The sample contains roughly 170,000 clones, 75% to 90% of which appear only once. Sequencing was performed on PBMCs. These receptors all stem from a boy aged 5-17 years in good health and CMV-seronegative.

This rearrangement joins TRBV4-1 to TRBJ1-2; D not resolved. The germline gives CDR1 MGHRA, CDR2 YSYEKL. The CDR3 runs to 17 residues. The V end was cut by 8 bases, the J end by 2 bases, with 24 bases between. The CDR3 bases are TGCGCCAGCCTTGGATCATCGGAGGGAGGTTGGAACTATGGCTACACCTTC. It yields the protein CASLGSSEGGWNYGYTF.

The chain combines TRBV27 with TRBJ1-1; no clear D gene. V shed 11 bases and J shed 0 bases, with 13 bases lying between them. The germline V gene has CDR1 MNHEY and CDR2 SMNVEV (reference sequence). This CDR3 has 13 residues. The CDR3 here is CAVGQALNTEAFF. CDR3 nucleotide sequence: TGTGCCGTGGGCCAGGCCTTGAACACTGAAGCTTTCTTT.

This clone was recorded a few times. The gene calls are TRBV15 and TRBJ1-5, with D possibly TRBD1 on 6 matching bases. The germline CDR1 and CDR2 sequences are LNHNV and YYDKDF (reference sequence). Trimming took off 5 bases at V and 9 bases at J, with 11 bases between the two ends. This CDR3 contains 12 residues. CDR3 sequence (DNA): TGTGCCACCAGCGACAGGTCGGGGCCCCAGCATTTT. Protein: CATSDRSGPQHF.

The table lists this clone with a count of one. The germline gene is not matched at one end of the junction; a read error may be the cause. Here the CDR3 DNA reads TGTGCCAGCAGCGTAGATTTTCTGTCCGGGGGGCTGTTTTTT. Amino acid sequence: CASSVDFLSGGLFF. The rearrangement uses TRBV9 and TRBJ2-2, with D possibly TRBD2 on 6 matching bases. Germline assignment: CDR1 SGDLS and CDR2 YYNGEE. The length of the CDR3 is 14 residues.

This chain joins TRBV30 and TRBJ1-4; 8 bases line up with TRBD1. This CDR3 contains 12 residues. Germline V gene data show CDR1 as GTSNPN and CDR2 as SVGIG (reference sequence). Trimming cost V 3 bases and J 8 bases; bases outside gene matches: 2. DNA of the CDR3: TGTGCCTGGAGAGGACAGGGAGAAAAACTGTTTTTT. This translates into CAWRGQGEKLFF.

The V gene is TRBV7-2, the J gene TRBJ2-5; 10 bases are shared with TRBD2. The ends lost 6 bases at V and 4 bases at J; junction bases unmatched: 5. Germline-derived CDR1 and CDR2 are SGHTA and FQGNSA. CDR3 length: 14 residues. CDR3 in amino acids: CASRPRLAGETQYF. The CDR3, as DNA: TGTGCCAGCAGACCGAGACTAGCGGGAGAGACCCAGTACTTC. The complete variable domain, with remaining parts taken from reference TRBV7-2 and TRBJ2-5, reads GAGVSQSPSNKVTEKGKDVELRCDPISGHTALYWYRQSLGQGLEFLIYFQGNSAPDKSGLPSDRFSAERTGGSVSTLTIQRTQQEDSAVYLCASRPRLAGETQYFGPGTRLLVL.

The V and J genes are TRBV19 and TRBJ1-2, with 9 bases identical to TRBD1. The germline V gene has CDR1 LNHDA and CDR2 SQIVND (reference sequence). The CDR3 consists of 17 residues. The trim removed 9 bases at V and 0 bases at J, leaving 14 bases unmatched. CDR3 loop: CARAGQGPRGANYGYTF. As DNA, the CDR3 is TGTGCCAGGGCTGGACAGGGGCCGAGAGGAGCTAACTATGGCTACACCTTC.

This chain uses TRBV14 with TRBJ1-2; D perhaps matches TRBD1 (5 bases). In germline, CDR1 is SGHDN, CDR2 FVKESK. Trimming took 3 bases from V and 0 from J, leaving 11 bases between them. CDR3 length equals 15 residues. CDR3 sequence reads: CASSHGRTTNYGYTF. For the CDR3, the DNA is TGTGCCAGCAGCCACGGACGGACAACTAACTATGGCTACACCTTC.

The chain employs TRBV7-8 and TRBJ2-1; D perhaps matches TRBD1 (7 bases). Per germline, CDR1 SGHVS and CDR2 FQNEAQ. The CDR3 is made up of 16 amino acids. Trimming pared 0 bases from V and 6 bases from J, leaving 15 bases between. CDR3 sequence reads: CASSLARPGGRNEQFF. The CDR3 DNA reads TGTGCCAGCAGCTTAGCGCGACCAGGGGGGCGCAATGAGCAGTTCTTC.

V and J are TRBV28 and TRBJ2-1, with D maybe TRBD2 (6 bases). This CDR3 is 15 amino acids long. Deletions cut 3 bases from V and 2 bases from J, with 11 bases between. CDR1 and CDR2 (germline): MDHEN, SYDVKM. The CDR3 is CASSFFAGTYNEQFF. The CDR3 region has the DNA TGTGCCAGCAGTTTCTTCGCGGGGACCTACAATGAGCAGTTCTTC.

The chain recombines TRBV6-6 with TRBJ2-7, with D unclear. Germline CDR1 and CDR2: MNHNY and SVGAGI (reference sequence). V lost 2 bases, J lost 3 bases, and 8 bases lay in between. This CDR3 contains 13 residues. The CDR3 nucleotides are TGTGCCAGCAGTTACAACAGTTTCTACGAGCAGTACTTC. Amino acid sequence: CASSYNSFYEQYF.

Here the CDR3 DNA reads TGCGCCAGCAGCCAAGAACCCTTTCCTGGACTAGCGGCGAACACCGGGGAGCTGTTTTTT. Protein sequence: CASSQEPFPGLAANTGELFF. The rearrangement links TRBV4-3 to TRBJ2-2; 10 nucleotides line up with TRBD2. Germline V gives CDR1 LGHNA, CDR2 YSLEER. The CDR3 contains 20 residues. Trimming at V came to 0 bases and at J to 0 bases, leaving 10 bases not matched to a gene.

This clone was recorded once. The rearrangement joins TRBV7-2 to TRBJ2-7, with D maybe TRBD2 (6 bases). This CDR3 contains 19 residues. Germline V gives CDR1 SGHTA, CDR2 FQGNSA. V was trimmed by 0 bases and J by 1 base, leaving 22 bases between them. This CDR3 is CASSLAPPTRQPSSYEQYF. The CDR3 bases are TGTGCCAGCAGCTTAGCCCCACCGACTAGACAGCCGTCTTCCTACGAGCAGTACTTC.

The V gene is TRBV4-1, the J gene TRBJ2-7, with D perhaps matching TRBD2 (5 bases). The germline V gene has CDR1 MGHRA and CDR2 YSYEKL. Trimming cost V 1 base and J 5 bases, with 12 bases left between them. This CDR3 contains 14 residues. This CDR3 reads CASSQVGENDEQYF. The CDR3 bases are TGCGCCAGCAGCCAAGTCGGGGAGAACGACGAGCAGTACTTC.

This chain links TRBV6-4 with TRBJ1-5; D may be TRBD1 (6 bases). Trimming cost V 4 bases and J 2 bases, with 9 bases left between them. The CDR3 is 14 amino acids. From germline, CDR1 is MRHNA and CDR2 SNTAGT. CDR3 DNA: TGTGCCAGCAGTGCTGAGGGGGGCAATCAGCCCCAGCATTTT. This gives the protein CASSAEGGNQPQHF.

This chain uses TRBV7-9 with TRBJ2-1, with 13 bases fitting TRBD2. The CDR3 has 19 residues. The V gene's germline CDR1 is SEHNR and CDR2 FQNEAQ (reference sequence). The V gene end was trimmed by 0 bases and the J gene end by 1 base; junction bases not matched to a gene: 6. The CDR3: CASSLARGTSGASYNEQFF. CDR3 bases: TGTGCCAGCAGCTTAGCGCGGGGGACTAGCGGGGCTTCCTACAATGAGCAGTTCTTC. Using reference TRBV7-9 and TRBJ2-1 for the parts outside the CDR3, the full variable domain is DTGVSQNPRHKITKRGQNVTFRCDPISEHNRLYWYRQTLGQGPEFLTYFQNEAQLEKSRLLSDRFSAERPKGSFSTLEIQRTEQGDSAMYLCASSLARGTSGASYNEQFFGPGTRLTVL.